This T cell receptor beta chain comes out of a study of CD8 T cells in Susac syndrome (dated by TCRdb to between 2019 and 2020). Regarding the research as a whole: Whether CD8+ T cell activation and differentiation in Susac syndrome was antigen driven was tested using repertoire sequencing.

Peripheral blood CD8+ and CD4+ T cells from healthy donors, Susac syndrome patients and multiple sclerosis patients were profiled using high-throughput TCR beta sequencing. The multiple sclerosis controls were treatment-naive patients who had stable or active relapsing-remitting disease and met the revised McDonald criteria. Bulk CD8+ and CD4+ T cells were purified magnetically by negative isolation, whereas CD8+ TEMRA cells were enriched by FACS. Blood was collected in EDTA tubes and processed within 24 hours, with PBMCs isolated through density gradient centrifugation. PBMCs destined for TCR sequencing were cryopreserved in liquid nitrogen and later thawed in a 37 °C water bath. A purity of at least 90% was achieved for sorted or isolated CD4+, CD8+ and CD8+ TEMRA cells. Spanning cysteine to phenylalanine, the CDR3 consists of 16 amino acids. Left in the record is the CDR3 DNA by itself, 48 bases read in frame from the first base. The germline V gene encodes CDR1 DFQATT and CDR2 SNEGSKA (reference sequence). After removal of 0 bases from V and 3 bases from J, the junction retains 7 bases not matched to a gene.

Study-wide findings and limitations: The number of individuals in the TCR sequencing and HLA analysis was acknowledged as relatively small.

In regard to this clonotype: The antigen this receptor binds is unknown. Base quality data are lacking; no much larger clone is found one base away.

RNA was extracted using the RNeasy kit, and about 0.5 to 1 microgram was reverse transcribed with random hexamers. TCR beta CDR3 regions were amplified with the immunoSEQ multiplex PCR assay covering 54 Vbeta and 13 Jbeta segments. Bias from PCR amplification was corrected by using a synthetic template baseline for primer optimization and for computational correction. The original methods were these. Only productive sequences were kept, with reads annotated to V, D and J genes according to IMGT and analyzed in immunoSEQ Analyzer. Clonality was calculated as one minus the Shannon entropy normalized by log2 of the number of productive unique sequences. Public and private clones were assessed among the 100 most prevalent clones of each patient and control. A clone was defined as Susac-specific if it was absent from the healthy and MS cohorts, from roughly 980 published viral clones and from other ImmuneACCESS disease sequences. TCRdb passed the public sequencing reads through fastp at Q25 and MiXCR, retaining productive beta sequences. Rows with a matching CDR3 protein are joined into one entry that keeps the most common DNA and genes. It is TCRdb's table, rather than the study itself, that gives the V and J calls and clone size. The sample data list over 300,000 distinct CDR3 sequences, and about 91% of these were observed just once. Roughly 0.064% of the sample is taken by the ten largest.

This TCR was recovered from a human donor with multiple sclerosis. The chain links TRBV20-1 with TRBJ2-3; 9 bases in between match TRBD2. Sequences were obtained from CD4+ T cells from PBMCs. DNA sequence: TGCAGTGCTAGAGATTGGGCTAGCGGGACGACAGATACGCAGTATTTT. This yields the protein CSARDWASGTTDTQYF.